Below are 28 T cell receptor beta chains sequenced from a single sample in a study of OX40 agonist ivuxolimab in advanced cancers. The library came from the immunoSEQ multiplex PCR assay. The table comes from immuneACCESS by way of TCRdb, which keeps in-frame sequences with V and J called. Part of the clones is missing from these tables; in studies checked, under half for an unresolved V gene and the rest for unknown reasons. This sample is represented by tens of thousands of clones; around nine tenths of them were singletons. Clones ranked in the top ten supply around 0.86% of the sample. Specimen: CD4+ or CD8+ T cells sorted from blood, collected in a trial of the OX40 agonist ivuxolimab. The receptors were sampled from an adult with an advanced solid tumor such as melanoma, head and neck, liver or kidney cancer.

CDR3 loop: CASSFNPAYTQYF. The CDR3 DNA reads TGTGCCAGCAGCTTTAACCCCGCCTATACGCAGTATTTT. The rearrangement uses TRBV7-3 and TRBJ2-3; no clear D gene. Germline CDR1 reads SGHTA; CDR2 reads FQGTGA. This CDR3 is 13 amino acids long. Trimming stripped 3 bases from V and 7 bases from J, with 11 bases between.

V usage is TRBV7-9 and J usage is TRBJ2-3; no clear D gene. V lost 5 bases and J lost 2, with 11 bases in between. This CDR3 region has 14 residues. Germline V gene sequence: CDR1 SEHNR, CDR2 FQNEAQ (reference sequence). The CDR3 sequence: CASSLVLPTDTQYF. The CDR3 nucleotides read TGTGCCAGCAGCCTCGTACTCCCCACAGATACGCAGTATTTT.

The rearrangement uses TRBV6-5 and TRBJ1-1, with D maybe TRBD1 (6 bases). Germline lookup yields CDR1 MNHEY and CDR2 SVGAGI. V lost 5 bases and J lost 7, with 8 bases in between. The CDR3 totals 11 residues. This CDR3 reads CASSHRVEAFF. The CDR3 nucleotides are TGTGCCAGCAGTCACAGGGTTGAAGCTTTCTTT.

The V gene is TRBV11-3, the J gene TRBJ2-7; TRBD2 matches at 15 bases. The junction had 5 bases not matched to a gene; V was cut back by 5 bases and J by 6 bases. Germline-derived CDR1 and CDR2 are SGHNT and YENEEA. The CDR3 consists of 15 residues. The chain's CDR3 is CASSGLAGGQGEQYF. The DNA for the CDR3 is TGTGCCAGCAGCGGACTAGCGGGAGGGCAGGGCGAGCAGTACTTC. Full variable domain (rest looked up from reference TRBV11-3 and TRBJ2-7): EAGVVQSPRYKIIEKKQPVAFWCNPISGHNTLYWYLQNLGQGPELLIRYENEEAVDDSQLPKDRFSAERLKGVDSTLKIQPAELGDSAVYLCASSGLAGGQGEQYFGPGTRLTVT.

V is TRBV18 and J is TRBJ2-7; D gene ambiguous. The germline gives CDR1 KGHSH, CDR2 LQKENI. The CDR3 is made up of 12 amino acids. V lost 0 bases to trimming and J lost 6 bases, with 6 bases between them. The CDR3 protein is CASSPPLSEQYF. In DNA, the CDR3 is TGTGCCAGCTCACCACCGTTATCCGAGCAGTACTTC.

This chain links TRBV6-6 with TRBJ2-5, with 7 positions matching TRBD2. The CDR3 sequence is 15 residues long. V dropped 4 bases and J dropped 4; count of bases not matched to a gene: 9. Germline CDR1 MNHNY, CDR2 SVGAGI (reference sequence). The CDR3 protein is CASSFEAGVPETQYF. The CDR3, as DNA: TGTGCCAGCAGTTTTGAGGCGGGAGTACCAGAGACCCAGTACTTC.

The V and J genes are TRBV30 and TRBJ2-7; the match to TRBD1 covers 7 bases. The J segment lost 4 bases and the V segment lost 8 bases, leaving 17 bases of the junction unmatched. Germline-derived CDR1 and CDR2 are GTSNPN and SVGIG (reference sequence). This CDR3 spans 15 amino acids. This CDR3 reads CARSPKDRLPYEQYF. In DNA form, the CDR3 reads TGTGCCCGATCACCAAAGGACAGGTTACCGTACGAGCAGTACTTC. The full variable domain, rest sourced from reference TRBV30 and TRBJ2-7, is SQTIHQWPATLVQPVGSPLSLECTVEGTSNPNLYWYRQAAGRGLQLLFYSVGIGQISSEVPQNLSASRPQDRQFILSSKKLLLSDSGFYLCARSPKDRLPYEQYFGPGTRLTVT.

V gene TRBV11-2 combines with J gene TRBJ2-1; 13 bases map to TRBD2. After removal of 5 bases from V and 6 bases from J, the junction contained 4 bases not matched to a gene. The CDR3 spans 15 residues. Germline V lookup: CDR1 SGHAT, CDR2 FQNNGV. The CDR3 is CASSLRTSGSNEQFF. CDR3 DNA: TGTGCCAGCAGCCTACGGACTAGCGGGAGCAATGAGCAGTTCTTC.

The rearrangement links TRBV5-1 to TRBJ2-7, with 12 bases aligning to TRBD2. This CDR3 contains 15 residues. With V trimmed by 1 base and J by 6 bases, 5 bases remained unmatched. Per germline, CDR1 SGHRS and CDR2 YFSETQ. The CDR3 region has the DNA TGCGCCAGCAGCTTGAGACTAGCGGGAGAGGGCGAGCAGTACTTC. Protein: CASSLRLAGEGEQYF.

The rearrangement uses TRBV4-3 and TRBJ1-2, with D perhaps matching TRBD1 (6 bases). V was pared by 2 bases and J by 4 bases, with 14 bases between. CDR1 and CDR2 (germline): LGHNA, YSLEER. This CDR3 spans 15 amino acids. CDR3 DNA sequence: TGCGCCAGCAGCCAAAGACGGGGGCCAGGCTATGGCTACACCTTC. Protein: CASSQRRGPGYGYTF.

This chain uses TRBV28 with TRBJ2-7; weak D call: TRBD1 (5 bases). The CDR3 has 12 amino acids. Between the trimmed V and J ends, which lost 7 bases and 4 bases, there was a span of 11 bases. Germline CDR1 MDHEN, CDR2 SYDVKM. This CDR3 is CASTARGYEQYF. For the CDR3, the DNA is TGTGCCAGCACCGCAAGGGGATACGAGCAGTACTTC. Supplemented by reference TRBV28 and TRBJ2-7, the full variable domain reads DVKVTQSSRYLVKRTGEKVFLECVQDMDHENMFWYRQDPGLGLRLIYFSYDVKMKEKGDIPEGYSVSREKKERFSLILESASTNQTSMYLCASTARGYEQYFGPGTRLTVT.

The rearrangement uses TRBV4-2 and TRBJ2-7, with TRBD1 matching 8 bases. V was pared by 0 bases and J by 12 bases, with 16 bases of the junction left unmatched. Germline V gives CDR1 LGHNA, CDR2 YNFKEQ. The CDR3 is made up of 16 amino acids. The CDR3 loop reads CASSQEPDREDYEAYF. In DNA, the CDR3 is TGTGCCAGCAGCCAAGAGCCGGACAGGGAGGACTACGAAGCGTACTTC.

The CDR3 nucleotides read TGTGCCAGCAGCCAAGGACTAGCGCGTAACACCGGGGAGCTGTTTTTT. This sequence encodes CASSQGLARNTGELFF. This chain links TRBV7-3 with TRBJ2-2; 9 bases are shared with TRBD2. The V gene's germline CDR1 is SGHTA and CDR2 FQGTGA. Trimming took 5 bases from V and 2 from J; bases not matched to a gene: 6. The CDR3 is 16 residues long.

This chain joins TRBV19 and TRBJ1-5; D uncertain. The CDR3 contains 12 residues. The V end was cut by 10 bases, the J end by 5 bases, with 12 bases between. Germline CDR1 and CDR2: LNHDA and SQIVND (reference sequence). The CDR3 DNA is TGTGCCATCGCGGGATTCTATCAGCCCCAGCATTTT. It specifies CAIAGFYQPQHF.

Only a few counts were recorded for this clone. This chain links TRBV7-2 with TRBJ2-3, with 14 bases lining up with TRBD2. Per the germline V gene, CDR1 is SGHTA and CDR2 is FQGNSA. The CDR3 spans 17 residues. Losses at the gene ends were 5 bases for V and 8 bases for J; bases not matched to a gene: 12. The CDR3 loop reads CASSALGTSGSSGTQYF. The CDR3 DNA reads TGTGCCAGCAGCGCCCTCGGGACTAGCGGGAGTTCGGGTACGCAGTATTTT.

The chain joins TRBV30 to TRBJ1-5, with D unresolved. The germline CDR1 and CDR2 sequences are GTSNPN and SVGIG (reference sequence). The V and J ends lost 2 bases and 6 bases respectively, with 11 bases between them. The CDR3 loop spans 13 amino acids. The CDR3 protein is CAWSPSYSQPQHF. DNA of the CDR3: TGTGCCTGGAGTCCTTCGTATAGTCAGCCCCAGCATTTT.

The chain employs TRBV19 and TRBJ1-3, with D tentatively TRBD1 (5 bases). Germline V lookup: CDR1 LNHDA, CDR2 SQIVND (reference sequence). The CDR3 consists of 15 residues. The ends were cut back, 4 bases at V and 4 bases at J, with 14 bases in the middle. The CDR3 spells CASSSNGGTGNTIYF. CDR3 nucleotide sequence: TGTGCCAGTAGTAGCAACGGGGGAACCGGAAACACCATATATTTT.

This chain uses TRBV2 with TRBJ1-3, with unresolved D. The CDR3 has 14 residues. Germline values: CDR1 SNHLY, CDR2 FYNNEI. The V and J ends lost 8 bases and 0 bases respectively, with 11 bases between them. The CDR3 DNA reads TGTGCCAGCGGTTTGGGCAGCTCTGGAAACACCATATATTTT. It specifies CASGLGSSGNTIYF.

The V call is TRBV4-1, the J call TRBJ2-2, with D uncertain. The CDR3 contains 13 residues. V lost 4 bases and J 5 bases, leaving 8 bases between the germline ends. Germline V lookup: CDR1 MGHRA, CDR2 YSYEKL. In DNA form, the CDR3 reads TGCGCCAGCAGCCCCCGTCTGACCGGGGAGCTGTTTTTT. Protein sequence: CASSPRLTGELFF.

This sequence joins TRBV5-4 and TRBJ2-1, with D unclear. The germline V and J ends were trimmed by 0 bases and 9 bases, with 13 bases remaining between them. Germline loops: CDR1 SGHNT, CDR2 YYREEE (reference sequence). This CDR3 spans 14 amino acids. CDR3: CASSLELLGAEQFF. For the CDR3, the DNA is TGTGCCAGCAGCTTGGAACTCCTCGGTGCTGAGCAGTTCTTC.

The chain joins TRBV28 to TRBJ1-2; 7 bases are a match to TRBD1. Per the germline V gene, CDR1 is MDHEN and CDR2 is SYDVKM. With V trimmed by 4 bases and J by 2 bases, 10 bases remained unmatched. CDR3 size: 16 residues. CDR3 residues: CASSSPGQWTNYGYTF. The CDR3 region has the DNA TGTGCCAGCAGTTCGCCGGGACAGTGGACCAACTATGGCTACACCTTC.

This chain joins TRBV9 and TRBJ2-2; 8 nucleotides match TRBD1. The CDR3 contains 15 residues. The junction had 2 bases not matched to a gene; V was cut back by 2 bases and J by 2 bases. Germline values: CDR1 SGDLS, CDR2 YYNGEE. CDR3 in amino acids: CASSVTGVNTGELFF. The CDR3 DNA is TGTGCCAGCAGCGTGACAGGGGTTAACACCGGGGAGCTGTTTTTT.

This clone was observed a few times. The chain recombines TRBV28 with TRBJ2-5; D is undetermined. CDR3 size: 13 residues. Germline V gene lookup returns CDR1 MDHEN and CDR2 SYDVKM. The germline V and J ends were trimmed by 7 bases and 5 bases, with 14 bases remaining between them. The CDR3 DNA sequence: TGTGCCAGCACTAGGACCAACCGTGAGACCCAGTACTTC. Protein product: CASTRTNRETQYF.

The gene calls are TRBV29-1 and TRBJ2-2; perhaps TRBD1 as D (6 bases). The germline gives CDR1 SQVTM, CDR2 ANQGSEA. Trimming stripped 4 bases from V and 5 bases from J, with 17 bases between. The length of the CDR3 is 15 residues. CDR3 in amino acids: CSVGAGTLTTGELFF. DNA for the CDR3: TGCAGCGTTGGAGCCGGGACACTTACTACCGGGGAGCTGTTTTTT.

The sample holds a few counts of this clone. The V call is TRBV10-3, the J call TRBJ1-3; D not certain. This CDR3 spans 11 amino acids. Germline CDR1 reads ENHRY; CDR2 reads SYGVKD. V was shortened by 8 bases and J by 1 base, with 3 bases between the two germline ends. For the CDR3, the DNA is TGTGCCATCCTTTCTGGAAACACCATATATTTT. Translation: CAILSGNTIYF.

The V and J genes are TRBV4-2 and TRBJ2-7; TRBD2 matches at 8 bases. The germline V gene encodes CDR1 LGHNA and CDR2 YNFKEQ. J gave up 6 bases and V 3 bases, and 13 bases lay outside the gene matches. This CDR3 contains 16 residues. The CDR3 region is CASSHRLSGGDGEQYF. The CDR3, as DNA: TGTGCCAGCAGCCACCGCCTCTCGGGAGGGGATGGCGAGCAGTACTTC.

This chain joins TRBV6-1 and TRBJ2-1; D tentatively reads TRBD1 or TRBD2 (5 bases each). The CDR3 loop spans 12 amino acids. The V end lost 6 bases, the J end lost 12 bases, and 15 bases lay between the germline ends. Per the germline V gene, CDR1 is MNHNS and CDR2 is SASEGT. For the CDR3, the DNA is TGTGCCAGCAGGACCCTCCTTGGGGGGCAGTTCTTC. It encodes CASRTLLGGQFF.

The V gene is TRBV5-1, the J gene TRBJ1-1; TRBD1 agrees at 9 bases. CDR3 size: 13 residues. Germline V CDR1 and CDR2: SGHRS, YFSETQ. V shed 7 bases, J shed 1 base, and the junction held 2 bases outside the gene matches. The CDR3 bases are TGCGCCAGCCGGACAGGGGCGAACACTGAAGCTTTCTTT. Encoded protein: CASRTGANTEAFF.